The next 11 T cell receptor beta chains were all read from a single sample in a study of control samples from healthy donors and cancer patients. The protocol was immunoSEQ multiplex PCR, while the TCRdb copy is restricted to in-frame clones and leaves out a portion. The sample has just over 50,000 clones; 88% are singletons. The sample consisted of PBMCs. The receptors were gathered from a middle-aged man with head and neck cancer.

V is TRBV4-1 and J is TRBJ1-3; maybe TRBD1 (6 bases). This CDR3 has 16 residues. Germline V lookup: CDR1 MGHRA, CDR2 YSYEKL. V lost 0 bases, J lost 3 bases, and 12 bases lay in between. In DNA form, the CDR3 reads TGCGCCAGCAGCCAAGAAACAGGGCTCTTTGGAAACACCATATATTTT. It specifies CASSQETGLFGNTIYF.

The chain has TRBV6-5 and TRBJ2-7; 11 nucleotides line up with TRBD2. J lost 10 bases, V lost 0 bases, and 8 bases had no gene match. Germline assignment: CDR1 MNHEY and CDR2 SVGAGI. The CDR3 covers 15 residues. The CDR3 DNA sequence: TGTGCCAGCAGTTACTCTGATAGCGGGAGGGCCGGACAGTACTTC. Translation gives CASSYSDSGRAGQYF.

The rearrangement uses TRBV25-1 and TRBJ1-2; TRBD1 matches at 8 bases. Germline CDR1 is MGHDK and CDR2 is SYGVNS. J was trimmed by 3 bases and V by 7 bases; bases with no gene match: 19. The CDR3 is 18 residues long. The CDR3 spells CASTPNGGRGLGDYGYTF. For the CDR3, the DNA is TGTGCCAGCACCCCGAATGGCGGCAGGGGGCTTGGGGACTATGGCTACACCTTC.

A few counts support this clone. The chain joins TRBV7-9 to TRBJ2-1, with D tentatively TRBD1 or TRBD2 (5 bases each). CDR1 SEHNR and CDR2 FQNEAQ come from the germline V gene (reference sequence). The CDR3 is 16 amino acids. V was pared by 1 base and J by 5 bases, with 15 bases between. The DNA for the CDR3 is TGTGCCAGCAGCTTAGGGGTGGGACGGGGCGACAATGAGCAGTTCTTC. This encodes CASSLGVGRGDNEQFF.

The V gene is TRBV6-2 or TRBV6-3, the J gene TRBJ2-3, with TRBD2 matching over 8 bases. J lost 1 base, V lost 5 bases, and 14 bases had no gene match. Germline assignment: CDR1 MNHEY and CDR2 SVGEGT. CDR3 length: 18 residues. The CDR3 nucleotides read TGTGCCAGCAGTAGCGCCAGGACTAGCTCCCTTCGCACAGATACGCAGTATTTT. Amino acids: CASSSARTSSLRTDTQYF.

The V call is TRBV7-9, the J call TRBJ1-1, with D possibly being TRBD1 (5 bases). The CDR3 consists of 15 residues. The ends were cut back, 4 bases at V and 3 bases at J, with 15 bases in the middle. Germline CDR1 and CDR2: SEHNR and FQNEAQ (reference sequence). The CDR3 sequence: CASSYGGRRDTEAFF. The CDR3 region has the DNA TGTGCCAGCAGCTACGGGGGTAGGCGGGACACTGAAGCTTTCTTT.

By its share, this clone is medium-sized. This chain's CDR3 is CASSGTSGGNEQFF. The CDR3 nucleotides are TGTGCCAGCAGTGGGACTAGCGGGGGCAATGAGCAGTTCTTC. The chain has TRBV6-4 and TRBJ2-1; 13 bases align to TRBD2. Looked up from germline, CDR1 is MRHNA and CDR2 is SNTAGT. V gave up 4 bases and J gave up 6 bases; unmatched junction bases: 0. The CDR3 has 14 residues.

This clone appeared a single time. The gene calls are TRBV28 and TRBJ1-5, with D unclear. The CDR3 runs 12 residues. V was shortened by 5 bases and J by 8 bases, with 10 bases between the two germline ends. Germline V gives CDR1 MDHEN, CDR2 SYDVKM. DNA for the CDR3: TGTGCCAGCAGTCCATCTAAGGAGCCCCAGCATTTT. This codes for CASSPSKEPQHF.

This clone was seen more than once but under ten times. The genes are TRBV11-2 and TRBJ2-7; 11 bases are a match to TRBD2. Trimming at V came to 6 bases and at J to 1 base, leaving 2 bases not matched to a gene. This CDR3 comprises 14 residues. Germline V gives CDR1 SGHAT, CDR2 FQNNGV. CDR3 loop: CASRLAGVSYEQYF. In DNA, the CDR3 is TGTGCCAGCAGACTAGCGGGGGTATCCTACGAGCAGTACTTC.

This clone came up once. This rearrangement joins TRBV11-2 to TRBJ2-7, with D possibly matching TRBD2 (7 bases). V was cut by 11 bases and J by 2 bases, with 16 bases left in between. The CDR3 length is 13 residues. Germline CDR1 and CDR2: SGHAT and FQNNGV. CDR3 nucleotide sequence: TGTGCCGTGGGGGAGGGGGTTACCTACGAGCAGTACTTC. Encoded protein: CAVGEGVTYEQYF.

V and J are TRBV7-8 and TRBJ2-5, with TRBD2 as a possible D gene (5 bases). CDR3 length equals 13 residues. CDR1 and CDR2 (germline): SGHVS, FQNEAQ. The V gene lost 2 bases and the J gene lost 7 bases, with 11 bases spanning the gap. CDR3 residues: CASSLRTPGTQYF. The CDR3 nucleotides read TGTGCCAGCAGCTTAAGGACTCCGGGGACCCAGTACTTC.